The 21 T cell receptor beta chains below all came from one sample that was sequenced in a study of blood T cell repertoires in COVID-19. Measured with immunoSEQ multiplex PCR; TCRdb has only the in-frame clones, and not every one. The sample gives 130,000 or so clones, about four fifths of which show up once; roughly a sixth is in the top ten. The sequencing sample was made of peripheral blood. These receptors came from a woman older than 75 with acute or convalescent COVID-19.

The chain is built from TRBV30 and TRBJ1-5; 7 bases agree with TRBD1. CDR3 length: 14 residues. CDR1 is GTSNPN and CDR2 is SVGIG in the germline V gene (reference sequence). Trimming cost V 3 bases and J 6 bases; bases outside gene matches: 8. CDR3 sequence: CAWRPTGDRQPQHF. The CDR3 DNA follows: TGTGCCTGGAGGCCAACAGGGGACCGTCAGCCCCAGCATTTT.

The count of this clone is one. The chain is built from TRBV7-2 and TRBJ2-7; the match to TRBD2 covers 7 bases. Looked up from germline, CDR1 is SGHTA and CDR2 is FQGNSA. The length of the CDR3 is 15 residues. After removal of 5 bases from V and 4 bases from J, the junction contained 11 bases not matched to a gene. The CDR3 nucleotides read TGTGCCAGCAGCCCTAGACGAGGACTAGAATACGAGCAGTACTTC. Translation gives CASSPRRGLEYEQYF.

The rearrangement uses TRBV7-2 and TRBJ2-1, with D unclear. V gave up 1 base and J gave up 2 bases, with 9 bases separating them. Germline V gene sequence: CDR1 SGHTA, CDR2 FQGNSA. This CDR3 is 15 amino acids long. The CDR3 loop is CASSLVSETYNEQFF. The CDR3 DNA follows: TGTGCCAGCAGCTTAGTTTCAGAAACCTACAATGAGCAGTTCTTC.

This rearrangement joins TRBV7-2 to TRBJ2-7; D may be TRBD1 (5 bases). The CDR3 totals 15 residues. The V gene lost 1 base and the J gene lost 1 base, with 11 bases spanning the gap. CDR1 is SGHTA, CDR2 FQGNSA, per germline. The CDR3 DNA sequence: TGTGCCAGCAGCTTAGTACAGGACCAGTCCTACGAGCAGTACTTC. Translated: CASSLVQDQSYEQYF.

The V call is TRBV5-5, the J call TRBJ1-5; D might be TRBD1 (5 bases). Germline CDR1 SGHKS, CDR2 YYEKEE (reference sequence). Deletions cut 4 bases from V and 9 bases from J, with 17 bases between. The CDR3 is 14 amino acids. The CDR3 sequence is CASSPRGGGMPQHF. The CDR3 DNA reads TGTGCCAGCAGCCCGCGGGGTGGGGGTATGCCCCAGCATTTT.

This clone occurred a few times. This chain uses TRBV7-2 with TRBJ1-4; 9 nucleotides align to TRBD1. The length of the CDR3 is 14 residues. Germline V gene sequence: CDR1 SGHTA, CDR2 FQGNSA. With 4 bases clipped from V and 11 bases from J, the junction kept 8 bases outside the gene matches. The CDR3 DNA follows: TGTGCCAGCAGCTCGAGGTCGGGACAGGGTAAACTGTTTTTT. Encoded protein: CASSSRSGQGKLFF.

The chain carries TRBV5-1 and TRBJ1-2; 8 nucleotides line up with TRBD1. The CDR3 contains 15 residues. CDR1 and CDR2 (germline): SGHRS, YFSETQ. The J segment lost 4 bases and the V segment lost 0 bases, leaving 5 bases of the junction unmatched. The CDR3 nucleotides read TGCGCCAGCAGCTTGGGGGAGGGACAGGCCTATGGCTACACCTTC. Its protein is CASSLGEGQAYGYTF.

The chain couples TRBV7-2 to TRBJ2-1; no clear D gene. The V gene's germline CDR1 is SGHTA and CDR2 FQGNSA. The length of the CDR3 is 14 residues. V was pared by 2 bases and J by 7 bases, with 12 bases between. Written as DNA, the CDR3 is TGTGCCAGCAGCTTAATACCCCCGAGAAATGAGCAGTTCTTC. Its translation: CASSLIPPRNEQFF.

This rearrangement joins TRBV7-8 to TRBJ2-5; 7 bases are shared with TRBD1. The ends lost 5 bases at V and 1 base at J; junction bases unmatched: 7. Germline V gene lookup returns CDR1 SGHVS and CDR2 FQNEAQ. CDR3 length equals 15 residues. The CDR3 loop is CASSRQGQPQETQYF. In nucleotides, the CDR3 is TGTGCCAGCAGCCGACAGGGACAGCCCCAAGAGACCCAGTACTTC.

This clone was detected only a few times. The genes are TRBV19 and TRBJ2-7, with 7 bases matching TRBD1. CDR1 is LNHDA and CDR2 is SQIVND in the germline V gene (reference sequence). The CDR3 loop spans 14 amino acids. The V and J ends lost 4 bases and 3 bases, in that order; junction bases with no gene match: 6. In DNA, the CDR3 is TGTGCCAGTAGTACCTCCCGGGACAGCTACGAGCAGTACTTC. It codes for CASSTSRDSYEQYF.

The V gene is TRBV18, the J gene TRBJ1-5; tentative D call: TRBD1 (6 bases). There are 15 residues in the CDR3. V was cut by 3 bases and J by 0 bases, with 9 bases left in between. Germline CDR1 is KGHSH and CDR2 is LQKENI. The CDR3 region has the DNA TGTGCCAGCTCACCGCAACAGGGTAGCAATCAGCCCCAGCATTTT. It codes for CASSPQQGSNQPQHF.

The CDR3 loop reads CASSLDRGERYEQYF. Written as DNA, the CDR3 is TGTGCCAGCAGCCTGGACAGGGGTGAGAGGTACGAGCAGTACTTC. The chain employs TRBV7-2 and TRBJ2-7; 9 nucleotides match TRBD1. The CDR3 is 15 amino acids. Germline V gene data show CDR1 as SGHTA and CDR2 as FQGNSA. V shed 5 bases and J 4 bases; nucleotides not matched to a gene: 9.

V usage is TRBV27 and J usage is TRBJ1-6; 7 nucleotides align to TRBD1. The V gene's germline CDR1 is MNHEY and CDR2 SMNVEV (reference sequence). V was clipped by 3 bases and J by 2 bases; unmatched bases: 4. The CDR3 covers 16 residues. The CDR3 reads CASSFRQGTYNSPLHF. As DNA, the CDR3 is TGTGCCAGCAGTTTCCGACAGGGCACCTATAATTCACCCCTCCACTTT.

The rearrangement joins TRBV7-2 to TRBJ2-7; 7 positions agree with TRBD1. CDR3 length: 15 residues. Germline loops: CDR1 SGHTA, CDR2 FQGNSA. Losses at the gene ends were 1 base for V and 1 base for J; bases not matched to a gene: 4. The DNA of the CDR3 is TGTGCCAGCAGCTTAGTTGAGGGGGCTTCCTACGAGCAGTACTTC. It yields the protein CASSLVEGASYEQYF.

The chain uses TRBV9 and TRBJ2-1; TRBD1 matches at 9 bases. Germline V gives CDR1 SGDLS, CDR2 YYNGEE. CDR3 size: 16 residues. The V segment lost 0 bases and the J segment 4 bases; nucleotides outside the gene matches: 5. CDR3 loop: CASSVAVGQGYNEQFF. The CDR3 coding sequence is TGTGCCAGCAGCGTAGCGGTGGGACAGGGTTACAATGAGCAGTTCTTC.

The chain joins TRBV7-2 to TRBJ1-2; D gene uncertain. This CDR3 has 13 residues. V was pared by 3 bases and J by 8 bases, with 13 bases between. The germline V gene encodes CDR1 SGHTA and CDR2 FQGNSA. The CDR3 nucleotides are TGTGCCAGCAGCTTTTCGGGGTTCGACGGCTACACCTTC. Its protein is CASSFSGFDGYTF.

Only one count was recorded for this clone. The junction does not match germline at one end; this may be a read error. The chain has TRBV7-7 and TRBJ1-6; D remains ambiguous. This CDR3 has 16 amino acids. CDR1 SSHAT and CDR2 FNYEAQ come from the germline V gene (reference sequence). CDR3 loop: CASSLVGPPDYSPLHF. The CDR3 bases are TGTGCTAGCAGCTTAGTCGGTCCGCCCGATTATTCACCCCTCCACTTT.

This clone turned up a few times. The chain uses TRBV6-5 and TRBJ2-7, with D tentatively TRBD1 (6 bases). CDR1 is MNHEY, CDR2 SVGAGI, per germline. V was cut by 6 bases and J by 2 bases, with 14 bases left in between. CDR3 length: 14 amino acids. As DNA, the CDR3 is TGTGCCAGCAGCGTCGACAGGTTCCCCTACGAGCAGTACTTC. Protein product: CASSVDRFPYEQYF.

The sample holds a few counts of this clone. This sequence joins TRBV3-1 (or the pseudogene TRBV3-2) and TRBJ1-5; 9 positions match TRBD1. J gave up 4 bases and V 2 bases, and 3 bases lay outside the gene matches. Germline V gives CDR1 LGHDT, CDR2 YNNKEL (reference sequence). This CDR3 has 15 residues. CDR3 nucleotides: TGTGCCAGCAGCCAAATGGGACAGGGAAATCAGCCCCAGCATTTT. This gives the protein CASSQMGQGNQPQHF.

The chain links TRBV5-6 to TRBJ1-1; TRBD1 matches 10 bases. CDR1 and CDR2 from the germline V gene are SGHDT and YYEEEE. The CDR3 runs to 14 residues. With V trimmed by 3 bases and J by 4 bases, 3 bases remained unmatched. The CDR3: CASSSWTGGTEAFF. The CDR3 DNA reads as TGTGCCAGCAGCTCCTGGACAGGGGGCACTGAAGCTTTCTTT.

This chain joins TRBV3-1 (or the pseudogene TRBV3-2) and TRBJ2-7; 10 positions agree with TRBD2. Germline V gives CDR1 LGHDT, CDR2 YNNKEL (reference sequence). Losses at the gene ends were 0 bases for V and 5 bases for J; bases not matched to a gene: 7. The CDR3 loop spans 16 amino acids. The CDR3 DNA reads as TGTGCCAGCAGCCAAGATCCGCCTAGCGGGAGACACGAGCAGTACTTC. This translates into CASSQDPPSGRHEQYF.